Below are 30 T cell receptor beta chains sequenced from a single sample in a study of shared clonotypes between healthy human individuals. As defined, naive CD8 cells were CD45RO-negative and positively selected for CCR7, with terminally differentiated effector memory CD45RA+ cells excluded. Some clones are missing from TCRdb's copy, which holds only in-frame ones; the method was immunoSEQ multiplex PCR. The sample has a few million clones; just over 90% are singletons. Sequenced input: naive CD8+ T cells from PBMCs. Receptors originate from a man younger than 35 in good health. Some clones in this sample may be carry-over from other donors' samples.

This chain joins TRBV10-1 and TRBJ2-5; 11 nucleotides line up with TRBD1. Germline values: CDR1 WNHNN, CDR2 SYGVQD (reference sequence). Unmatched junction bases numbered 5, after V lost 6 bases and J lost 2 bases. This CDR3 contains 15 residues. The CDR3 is CASSRGDRGQETQYF. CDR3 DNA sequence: TGCGCCAGCAGCCGGGGGGACAGGGGGCAAGAGACCCAGTACTTC.

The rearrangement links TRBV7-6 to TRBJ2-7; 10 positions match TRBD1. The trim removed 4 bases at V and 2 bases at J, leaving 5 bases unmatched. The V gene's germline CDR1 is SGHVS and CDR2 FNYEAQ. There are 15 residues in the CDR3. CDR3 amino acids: CASSSAGTGAYEQYF. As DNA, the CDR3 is TGTGCCAGCAGCTCGGCCGGGACAGGGGCCTACGAGCAGTACTTC.

For the CDR3, the DNA is TGTGCCACCAGCAGAGAGAGGGCAGGGGGCTACGAGCAGTACTTC. It encodes CATSRERAGGYEQYF. The J gene is TRBJ2-7, the V gene TRBV15, with 7 bases that match TRBD1. CDR3 length: 15 amino acids. J was trimmed by 3 bases and V by 0 bases; bases with no gene match: 5. Looked up from germline, CDR1 is LNHNV and CDR2 is YYDKDF (reference sequence).

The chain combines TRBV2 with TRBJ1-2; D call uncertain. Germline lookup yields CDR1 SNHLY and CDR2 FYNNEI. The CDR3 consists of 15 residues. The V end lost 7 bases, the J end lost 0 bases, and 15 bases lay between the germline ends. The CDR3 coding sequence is TGTGCCAGCATGAGGTCCGGAACTTCTAACTATGGCTACACCTTC. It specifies CASMRSGTSNYGYTF. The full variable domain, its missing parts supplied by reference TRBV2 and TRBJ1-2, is EPEVTQTPSHQVTQMGQEVILRCVPISNHLYFYWYRQILGQKVEFLVSFYNNEISEKSEIFDDQFSVERPDGSNFTLKIRSTKLEDSAMYFCASMRSGTSNYGYTFGSGTRLTVV.

The CDR3 nucleotides are TGTGCCAGCAGCCAAGATCGGGGGGGCTCGGTAGGCTACACCTTC. Its translation is CASSQDRGGSVGYTF. V is TRBV4-2 and J is TRBJ1-2, with D perhaps matching TRBD1 (6 bases). Germline V gene lookup returns CDR1 LGHNA and CDR2 YNFKEQ. This CDR3 is 15 amino acids long. V gave up 0 bases and J gave up 8 bases, with 16 bases separating them.

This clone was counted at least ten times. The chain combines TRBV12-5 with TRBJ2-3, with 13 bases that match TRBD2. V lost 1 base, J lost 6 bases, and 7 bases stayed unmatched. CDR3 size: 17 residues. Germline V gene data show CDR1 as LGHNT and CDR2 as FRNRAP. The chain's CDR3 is CASGLGLAGGVADTQYF. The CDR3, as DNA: TGTGCTAGTGGTTTGGGACTAGCGGGGGGAGTCGCGGATACGCAGTATTTT.

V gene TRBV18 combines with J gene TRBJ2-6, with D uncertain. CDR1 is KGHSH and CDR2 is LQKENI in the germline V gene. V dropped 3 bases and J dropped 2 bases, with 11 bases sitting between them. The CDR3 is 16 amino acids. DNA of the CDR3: TGTGCCAGCTCACCTTCAGGTACCCCTGGGGCCAACGTCCTGACTTTC. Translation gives CASSPSGTPGANVLTF.

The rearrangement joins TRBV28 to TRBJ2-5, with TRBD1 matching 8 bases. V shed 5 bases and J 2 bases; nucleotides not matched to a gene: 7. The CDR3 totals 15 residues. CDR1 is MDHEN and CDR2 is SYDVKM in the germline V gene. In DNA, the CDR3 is TGTGCCAGCAGTCCGCGGGACAGGTTACAAGAGACCCAGTACTTC. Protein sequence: CASSPRDRLQETQYF.

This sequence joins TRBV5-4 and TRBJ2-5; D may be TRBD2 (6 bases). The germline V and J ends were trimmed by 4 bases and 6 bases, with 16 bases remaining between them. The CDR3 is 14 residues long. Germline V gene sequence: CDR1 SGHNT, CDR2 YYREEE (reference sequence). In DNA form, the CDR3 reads TGTGCCAGCAGCCCGGCCGGGAGTAAGAAGACCCAGTACTTC. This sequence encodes CASSPAGSKKTQYF.

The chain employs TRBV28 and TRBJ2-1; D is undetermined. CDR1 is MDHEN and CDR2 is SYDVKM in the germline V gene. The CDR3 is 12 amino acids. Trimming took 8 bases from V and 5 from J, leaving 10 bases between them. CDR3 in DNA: TGTGCCAGCCTAAGGAATAACAATGAGCAGTTCTTC. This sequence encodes CASLRNNNEQFF. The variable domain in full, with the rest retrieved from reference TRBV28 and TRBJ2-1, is DVKVTQSSRYLVKRTGEKVFLECVQDMDHENMFWYRQDPGLGLRLIYFSYDVKMKEKGDIPEGYSVSREKKERFSLILESASTNQTSMYLCASLRNNNEQFFGPGTRLTVL.

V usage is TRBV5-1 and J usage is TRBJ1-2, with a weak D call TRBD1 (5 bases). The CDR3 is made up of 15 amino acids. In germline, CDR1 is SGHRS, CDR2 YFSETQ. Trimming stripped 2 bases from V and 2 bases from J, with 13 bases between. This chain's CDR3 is CASSFQRGINYGYTF. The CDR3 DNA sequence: TGCGCCAGCAGCTTTCAGCGGGGGATAAACTATGGCTACACCTTC.

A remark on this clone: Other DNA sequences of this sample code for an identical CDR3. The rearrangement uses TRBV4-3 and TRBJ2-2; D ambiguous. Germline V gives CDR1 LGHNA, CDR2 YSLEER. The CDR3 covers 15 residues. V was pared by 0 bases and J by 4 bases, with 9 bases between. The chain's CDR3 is CASSQDRTSTGELFF. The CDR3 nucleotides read TGCGCCAGCAGCCAAGATCGGACCTCCACCGGGGAGCTGTTTTTT.

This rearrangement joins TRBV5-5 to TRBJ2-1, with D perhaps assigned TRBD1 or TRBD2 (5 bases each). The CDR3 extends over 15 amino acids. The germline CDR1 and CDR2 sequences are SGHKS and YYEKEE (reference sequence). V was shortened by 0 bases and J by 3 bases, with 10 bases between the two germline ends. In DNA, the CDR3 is TGTGCCAGCAGCTTGGGGCAGGGAGACTACAATGAGCAGTTCTTC. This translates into CASSLGQGDYNEQFF.

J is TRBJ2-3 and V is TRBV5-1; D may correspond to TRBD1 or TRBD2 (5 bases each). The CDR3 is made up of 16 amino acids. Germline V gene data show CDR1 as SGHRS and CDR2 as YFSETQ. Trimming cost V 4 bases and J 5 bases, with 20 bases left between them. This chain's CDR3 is CASSLYWDGNRDTQYF. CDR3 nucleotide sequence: TGCGCCAGCAGCCTGTATTGGGACGGGAATCGAGATACGCAGTATTTT.

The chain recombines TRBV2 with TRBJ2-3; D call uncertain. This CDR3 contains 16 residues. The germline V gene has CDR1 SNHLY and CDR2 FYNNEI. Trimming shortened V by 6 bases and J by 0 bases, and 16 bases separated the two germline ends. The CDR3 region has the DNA TGTGCCAGCAGGGTAGACCGGCTTGCTAGCACAGATACGCAGTATTTT. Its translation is CASRVDRLASTDTQYF.

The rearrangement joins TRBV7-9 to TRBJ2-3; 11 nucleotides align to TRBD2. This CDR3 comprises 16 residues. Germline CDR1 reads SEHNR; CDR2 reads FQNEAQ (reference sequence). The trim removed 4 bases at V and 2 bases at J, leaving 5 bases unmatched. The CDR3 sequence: CASSSGTSGYTDTQYF. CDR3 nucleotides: TGTGCCAGCAGCTCCGGGACTAGCGGTTACACAGATACGCAGTATTTT.

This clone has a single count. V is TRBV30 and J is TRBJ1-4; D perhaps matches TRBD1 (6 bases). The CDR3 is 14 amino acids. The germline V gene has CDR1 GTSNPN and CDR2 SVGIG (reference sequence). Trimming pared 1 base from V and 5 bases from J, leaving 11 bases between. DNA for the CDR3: TGTGCCTGGAGTGAGGGGGGGTCCAATGAAAAACTGTTTTTT. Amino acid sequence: CAWSEGGSNEKLFF.

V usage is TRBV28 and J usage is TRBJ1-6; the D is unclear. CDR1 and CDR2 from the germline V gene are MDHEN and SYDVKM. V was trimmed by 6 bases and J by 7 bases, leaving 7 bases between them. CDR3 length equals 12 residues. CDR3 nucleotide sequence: TGTGCCAGCAGGTCCGGGAATTCACCCCTCCACTTT. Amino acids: CASRSGNSPLHF. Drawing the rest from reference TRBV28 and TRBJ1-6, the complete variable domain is DVKVTQSSRYLVKRTGEKVFLECVQDMDHENMFWYRQDPGLGLRLIYFSYDVKMKEKGDIPEGYSVSREKKERFSLILESASTNQTSMYLCASRSGNSPLHFGNGTRLTVT.

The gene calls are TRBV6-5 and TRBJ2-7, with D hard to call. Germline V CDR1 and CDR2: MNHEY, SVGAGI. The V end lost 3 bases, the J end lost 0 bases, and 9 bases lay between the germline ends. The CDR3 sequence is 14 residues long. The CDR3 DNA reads TGTGCCAGCAGTTATTTTGATAGCTCCTACGAGCAGTACTTC. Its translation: CASSYFDSSYEQYF.

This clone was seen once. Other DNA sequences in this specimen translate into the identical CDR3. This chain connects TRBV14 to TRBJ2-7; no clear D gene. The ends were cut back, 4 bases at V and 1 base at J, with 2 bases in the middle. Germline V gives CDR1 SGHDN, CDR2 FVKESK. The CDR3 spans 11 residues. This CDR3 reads CASSLSYEQYF. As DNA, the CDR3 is TGTGCCAGCAGCCTGTCCTACGAGCAGTACTTC.

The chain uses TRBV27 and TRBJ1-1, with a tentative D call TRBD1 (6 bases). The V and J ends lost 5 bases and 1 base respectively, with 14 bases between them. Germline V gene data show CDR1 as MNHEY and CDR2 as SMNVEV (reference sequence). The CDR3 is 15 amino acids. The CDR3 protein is CASSRTGPGNTEAFF. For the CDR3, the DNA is TGTGCCAGCAGTAGAACAGGGCCTGGGAACACTGAAGCTTTCTTT.

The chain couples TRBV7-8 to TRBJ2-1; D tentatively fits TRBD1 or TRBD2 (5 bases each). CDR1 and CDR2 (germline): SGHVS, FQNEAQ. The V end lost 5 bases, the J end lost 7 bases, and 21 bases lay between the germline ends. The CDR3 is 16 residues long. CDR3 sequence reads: CASSEEPGPATNEQFF. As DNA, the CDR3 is TGTGCCAGCAGCGAAGAGCCGGGGCCGGCGACGAATGAGCAGTTCTTC.

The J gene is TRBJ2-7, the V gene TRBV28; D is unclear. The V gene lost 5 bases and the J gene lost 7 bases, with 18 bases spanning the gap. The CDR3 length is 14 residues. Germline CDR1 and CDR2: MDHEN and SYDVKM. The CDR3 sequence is CASSPTGWMGEQYF. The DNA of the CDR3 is TGTGCCAGCAGTCCCACGGGTTGGATGGGTGAGCAGTACTTC.

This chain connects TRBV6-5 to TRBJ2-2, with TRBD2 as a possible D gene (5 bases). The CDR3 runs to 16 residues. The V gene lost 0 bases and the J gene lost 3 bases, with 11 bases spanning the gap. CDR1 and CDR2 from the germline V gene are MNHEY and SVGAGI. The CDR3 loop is CASSYSVGEHTGELFF. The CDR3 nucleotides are TGTGCCAGCAGTTACTCGGTGGGAGAGCACACCGGGGAGCTGTTTTTT.

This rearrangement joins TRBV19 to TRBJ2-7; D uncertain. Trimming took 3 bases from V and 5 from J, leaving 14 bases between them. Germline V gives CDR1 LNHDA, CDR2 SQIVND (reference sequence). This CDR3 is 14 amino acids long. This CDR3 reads CASSMVGSGDEQYF. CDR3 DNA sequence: TGTGCCAGTAGTATGGTGGGCTCAGGCGACGAGCAGTACTTC. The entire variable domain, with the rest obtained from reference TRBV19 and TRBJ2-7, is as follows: DGGITQSPKYLFRKEGQNVTLSCEQNLNHDAMYWYRQDPGQGLRLIYYSQIVNDFQKGDIAEGYSVSREKKESFPLTVTSAQKNPTAFYLCASSMVGSGDEQYFGPGTRLTVT.

CDR3 DNA: TGTGCCAGCAGCCAAGATCCGGGGGAGGGTTCCTACGAGCAGTACTTC. Its translation is CASSQDPGEGSYEQYF. The V gene is TRBV4-2, the J gene TRBJ2-7; 7 bases are a match to TRBD2. The CDR3 length is 16 residues. Looked up from germline, CDR1 is LGHNA and CDR2 is YNFKEQ. V shed 0 bases and J 1 base; nucleotides not matched to a gene: 6.

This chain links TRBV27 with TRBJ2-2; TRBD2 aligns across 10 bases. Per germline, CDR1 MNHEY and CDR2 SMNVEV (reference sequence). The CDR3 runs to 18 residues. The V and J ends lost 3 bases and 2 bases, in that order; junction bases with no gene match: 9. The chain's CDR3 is CASSLSLAGVLNTGELFF. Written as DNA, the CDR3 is TGTGCCAGCAGTTTGAGTCTAGCGGGGGTGCTAAACACCGGGGAGCTGTTTTTT.

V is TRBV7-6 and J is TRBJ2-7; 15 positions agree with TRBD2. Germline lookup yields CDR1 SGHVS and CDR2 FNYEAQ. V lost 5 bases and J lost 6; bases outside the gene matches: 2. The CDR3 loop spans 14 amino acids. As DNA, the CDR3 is TGTGCCAGCAGCGCGGGACTAGCGGGAGGCGAGCAGTACTTC. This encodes CASSAGLAGGEQYF.

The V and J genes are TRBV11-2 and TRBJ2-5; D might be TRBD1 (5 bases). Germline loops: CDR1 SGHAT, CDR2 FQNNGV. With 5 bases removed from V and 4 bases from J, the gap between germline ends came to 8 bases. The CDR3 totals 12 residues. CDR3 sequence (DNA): TGTGCCAGCAGCCAGGGTCCAGAGACCCAGTACTTC. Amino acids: CASSQGPETQYF.

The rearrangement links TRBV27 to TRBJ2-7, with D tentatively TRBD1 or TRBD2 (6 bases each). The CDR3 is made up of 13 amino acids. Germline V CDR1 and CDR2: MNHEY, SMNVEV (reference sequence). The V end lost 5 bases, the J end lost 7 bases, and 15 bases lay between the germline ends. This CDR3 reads CASSPMGAGEQYF. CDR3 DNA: TGTGCCAGCAGTCCCATGGGGGCGGGGGAGCAGTACTTC.